These T cell receptor beta chains were read from a single sample in a study of cytomegalovirus exposure and HLA in healthy donors. Assay: immunoSEQ multiplex PCR; the TCRdb copy retains only in-frame clones and omits some. The sample yields approximately 61,000 clones, roughly 74% seen once. Source material: PBMCs. The source is a man aged 18 to 29 in good health and CMV-seropositive. Each CDR3 is given with its conserved first and last residue.

TRBV7-9	14	TRBJ2-7	CASSLQGISGEQYF
TRBV30	15	TRBJ1-1	CAWSSLGQKDTEAFF
TRBV7-9	15	TRBJ2-7	CASSLRQGLSYEQYF
TRBV19	14	TRBJ2-7	CASSISDRGHEQYF
TRBV29-1	15	TRBJ2-7	CSVRLRREGSYEQYF
TRBV2	12	TRBJ1-1	CASSADRSEAFF
TRBV7-9	15	TRBJ1-6	CASSSQGAGGSPLHF
TRBV5-1	15	TRBJ2-3	CASSPGTGVGDTQYF
TRBV6-6	15	TRBJ1-1	CASSSWTGGNTEAFF
TRBV7-9	15	TRBJ2-1	CASKGLAGGINEQFF
TRBV11-1	13	TRBJ1-5	CASSPSVNQPQHF
TRBV6-5	15	TRBJ2-1	CASSSSGGPYNEQFF
TRBV28	14	TRBJ1-2	CASSFRQGVHGYTF
TRBV4-1	15	TRBJ1-5	CASSQVMNRDVSQHF
TRBV5-1	20	TRBJ2-2	CASSSKPGQTLNANTGELFF
TRBV30	13	TRBJ1-5	CASSDRGNQPQHF
TRBV4-1	15	TRBJ1-4	CASSQVLSTNEKLFF
TRBV11-2	13	TRBJ2-7	CASSSDIPYEQYF
TRBV30	18	TRBJ2-3	CAWSVRGLGSGRTDTQYF
TRBV28	12	TRBJ1-2	CASSPGSYGYTF
TRBV14	13	TRBJ1-1	CASSLGGDTEAFF
TRBV5-1	14	TRBJ2-7	CASSFASGDYEQYF
TRBV7-9	16	TRBJ1-4	CASSSRASGANEKLFF
TRBV13	14	TRBJ1-2	CASSLGRGSDGYTF
TRBV15	16	NA	CATSRDYGLAVHEQYF
TRBV5-4	15	TRBJ2-7	CASSLDLAGSYEQYF
TRBV4-1	14	TRBJ1-1	CASSQLQGNTEAFF
TRBV4-1	17	TRBJ2-7	CASSPISGEGRSYEQYF
TRBV10-2	13	TRBJ2-3	CASEEGARNTQYF
TRBV10-1	13	TRBJ1-6	CASNGHWGSPLHF
TRBV30	13	TRBJ1-1	CAWTRQENTEAFF
TRBV10-1	14	TRBJ2-1	CASSESGTDNEQFF
TRBV30	11	TRBJ2-7	CAWTGAREQYF
TRBV30	13	TRBJ1-5	CAWRQDSNQPQHF